This T cell receptor beta chain derives from a study of cytomegalovirus exposure and HLA in healthy donors (dated by TCRdb to about 2017). As for the study more broadly: An earlier analysis of some 550 of the donors reported more than 250 Gb of sequence data and 117 million unique TCR beta sequences from about 180 million T cells. About 280 gigabases of sequencing data and 75 million to 85 million unique TCR sequences made up an early release that covered approximately 650 HLA-typed donors. Among the roughly 430 genotyped donors, approximately 76% belonged to the genetic ancestry cluster associated with self-reported Caucasian donors. The study was designed to test whether signatures of past pathogen exposure could be identified by cataloging public T cell receptors. The study profiled the T cell repertoires of more than 500 subjects by immunosequencing and related them to cytomegalovirus serostatus. In addition to the first cohort of 650 to 750 subjects, a separate validation cohort of 120 different subjects was used. To predict cytomegalovirus infection status, the study brought together high-throughput TCR immunosequencing, statistical association of individual TCRs with disease status, and machine learning. A later analysis re-examined previously published TCR beta repertoires from 500 to 700 donors and added high-resolution HLA genotyping to investigate patterns of TCR occurrence. In the later analysis, no new phenotypic data were used to find candidate immune exposures; instead, reliance was placed on TCR beta sequences and their occurrence across donors. An earlier analysis of several hundred of the donors applied high-throughput TCR beta sequencing to assess whether each TCR beta V gene segment acted as functional or pseudogenic. Donor age, sex, ethnicity and CMV serostatus were collected together with the repertoire data. A later genetic analysis took genome-wide SNP genotypes for about three fifths of the 666 donors and used that subset as a discovery cohort. Every repertoire in the discovery cohort had been generated on one and the same sequencing platform. Both class I and class II loci were covered by HLA typing, at four-digit resolution. The number of typed donors differed by locus: 629-630 for A, B, C, DRB1 and DQB1; some 500 for DQA1; approximately 600 for DPA1; and roughly 450 for DPB1. Roughly 5 DR-DQ haplotypes were handled as single units for association and clustering, since linkage in the cohort was strong. Among 300 to 500 genotyped donors of the cohort, an average of about 240,000 unique TCR beta nucleotide sequences was sequenced per donor, of which roughly 17% were non-productive.

The cohort consisted of more than 650 healthy bone marrow donors. All cohort members were sampled while nominally healthy, although unrecorded immune exposures were likely present. The donor was CMV seronegative and belonged to the group of under 400 seronegative cohort members. A peripheral blood sample was collected from each donor, and TCR beta sequencing was performed on peripheral blood mononuclear cells. The Qiagen DNeasy Blood Extraction Kit was used to extract genomic DNA from the blood cell samples. Libraries came from the immunoSEQ multiplex PCR assay. For the multiplex PCR, a mixture combining 60 forward primers for TCR Vbeta segments and 13 reverse primers for TCR Jbeta segments was used. Amplification of the CDR3 region of rearranged TCR beta genes was performed with a multiplex PCR assay on genomic DNA. On the Illumina HiSeq System, the amplified TCR beta libraries were sequenced as 87-base-pair reads. On the authors' methods: Across the roughly 670 repertoires, a later analysis counted tens of millions of unique TCR beta chains, 8.5 million to 12 million of which were shared by at least two donors. Raw reads were error-corrected and collapsed into unique sequences with a nearest-neighbor algorithm that merged closely related sequences to remove PCR and sequencing errors. To assign V, D and J gene segments, CDR3 sequences were aligned to IMGT reference sequences. For a sequence to be retained, a match of at least six nucleotides to both a V gene segment and a J gene segment was required. Rearrangements were classified as productive when the CDR3 lacked stop codons and remained in frame with V and J, and all other rearrangements were classified as non-productive. Following IMGT convention, CDR3 was defined as the stretch from the second conserved V-encoded cysteine to the conserved J-encoded phenylalanine. In an earlier analysis of just under 600 of the donors, sequences lacking an unambiguous match to a single V gene segment were excluded. An earlier analysis of 587 of the donors classified V segments as functional when productive rearrangements were above 56.7% and as segregating when the standard deviation between donors was above 5%. To diagnose cytomegalovirus status from the catalog of TCR beta chain sequences, a statistical classification framework was built. In a later analysis, V and J genes were assigned by comparing TCR nucleotide sequences against IMGT/GENE-DB human TR gene sequences. In a later analysis, CDR3 sequences and most-parsimonious VDJ recombination scenarios were assigned using the TCRdist pipeline. In a later analysis, each TCR beta chain was defined by its CDR3 amino acid sequence together with its V-gene family, and reads lacking a unique V-gene family were excluded. As a way to deal with suspected cross-contamination and a sequencing artifact, a later analysis dropped 450 to 600 nucleotide sequences that were highly shared and had low generation probability. In a later analysis, a clonal expansion index was calculated for each public chain from normalized within-repertoire ranks of inferred template counts. A later analysis computed generation probabilities with a VDJ recombination model fitted to out-of-frame rearrangements, and checked the results against IGoR. Hypergeometric tests were used in a later analysis to score TCR-TCR, TCR-HLA and TCR-CMV co-occurrence, with a repertoire-size bias correction applied to the TCR pairs. False discovery rates were estimated in a later analysis by permuting HLA or CMV assignments 20 times. In a later analysis, co-occurring TCRs were grouped using DBSCAN, with TCRdist sequence similarity added in when clustering inside HLA-allele-positive subsets. For co-occurrence clustering, repertoires with fewer than 30,000 or more than 120,000 public chains were excluded, along with four to six repertoires with anomalous nucleotide sharing. TCRdb stores this immuneACCESS table with in-frame sequences only. Part of the clones is absent; in the studies checked, under half of the shortfall reflects unresolved V genes, and no reason is known for the rest. Clone size and V and J calls were adopted from that table, with D and trimming inferred from the DNA. Recorded for this sample are about 200,000 clones; about 70% of them occurred a single time. The top ten hold 1.8% of the sample.

With respect to this clone: Its binding antigen is unknown. Base qualities are not recorded, but no much larger clone differs from it by a single base.

Taken from cysteine to phenylalanine, the CDR3 has 14 residues. Only the CDR3 DNA is retained, 42 bases long and in frame from the first base. V drops 7 bases and J drops 5 bases, leaving 17 bases in between. The germline V gene yields MGHRA for CDR1 and YSYEKL for CDR2. What the work shows at the level of the full study, not this receptor alone: Because the 87-base-pair reads could not distinguish some IMGT-functional V segments, including TRBV6-2 and TRBV6-3, those segments were excluded. For the cohort, immune exposure information was limited to CMV serostatus. In an earlier analysis of fewer than 700 of the donors, most TCR beta V segments appeared in productive rearrangements about 90% or about 30% of the time, broadly matching IMGT annotations. V-gene and J-gene trimming of TCR beta chains was associated with a missense DCLRE1C variant in a later genetic analysis, and the association was replicated in an independent cohort. Because HLA typing was missing for some donors at each locus, association tests included only the typed subset. In a later analysis, TCR association rates were found to vary across HLA loci, with the most associated TCRs seen for DRB1 alleles and the fewest for HLA-C alleles. The earlier analysis of almost 600 of the donors excluded roughly 16 rarely observed V segments, including chromosome 9 orphons, because counts were too low. Across donors, most TCR sequences were observed very rarely, whereas some public TCRs were present in many individuals. According to a later analysis, parvovirus B19, influenza, CMV and Epstein-Barr virus appeared linked to several top co-occurrence clusters. A group of highly shared sequence variants was considered likely to be a technical artifact of the sequencing pipeline. When HLA alleles, especially DR and DQ, strongly co-occurred, attributing TCR associations to individual alleles was difficult. At a false discovery rate of 0.05, a later analysis linked approximately 18,000 TCR beta sequences to specific HLA alleles. The study gave a list of over 150 TCR beta chains associated with cytomegalovirus. A further reported finding was that TCR beta sequences accurately predicted the HLA-A and HLA-B alleles for most subjects in the first cohort. Correlated functional status among segregating V segments might reflect linkage disequilibrium, but an unknown experimental factor could not be ruled out. This cohort had only TCR beta chains sequenced, and the lack of alpha or paired-chain data limited which features could be detected. In vitro tests confirmed that a few of the cytomegalovirus-associated TCR beta chains recognize cytomegalovirus antigens. The presence/absence analyses assumed that sequencing depth was roughly uniform across donors, and that assumption may not be true. According to the authors, the approach could potentially be generalized to other disease states and immunological phenotypes. Compared with equally common non-associated chains, HLA-associated TCR beta chains in a later analysis were more clonally expanded and had lower generation probabilities. In a later analysis, most CMV-associated TCR beta chains were found to appear HLA-restricted, with HLA associations seemingly driven largely by CMV exposure. In both the original and validation cohorts, the classifier was reported to diagnose cytomegalovirus status with high specificity and sensitivity. Compared with the approximately 710-donor mean, donors in an Asian-associated ancestry cluster had fewer N-insertions in productive TCRs, according to a later genetic analysis.

The origin of this receptor is a woman aged 25-40 years in good health and CMV-seronegative. Input material: PBMCs. The V gene is TRBV4-1 and the J gene is TRBJ1-2, and perhaps TRBD1 as D gene, on 5 matching bases. The DNA is TGCGCCAGCAAACCTGGGGCCTTGGGTTATGGCTACACCTTC. It encodes CASKPGALGYGYTF.